This entry features one T cell receptor beta chain sequence. The antigen remains unidentified. A multiplex PCR was run with 60 Vbeta primers and 13 Jbeta primers. Method: immunoSEQ multiplex PCR; TCRdb's copy keeps in-frame clones and lacks some. The profile shows under 200,000 clones, nearly 80% of them singletons. V lost 0 bases to trimming and J lost 6 bases; unmatched junction nucleotides: 13. Per germline, CDR1 GTSNPN and CDR2 SVGIG (reference sequence). The CDR3 consists of 18 residues. The data are from a study of cytomegalovirus exposure and HLA in healthy donors. Study results and limitations: V- and J-gene trimming of TCR beta was linked (in a later analysis) to a missense DCLRE1C variant.

Sequenced: PBMCs. This chain connects TRBV30 to TRBJ2-1, with 11 bases that match TRBD2. The sequence was collected from a young man in good health and CMV-seropositive. CDR3 residues: CAWSVFPGLAVGGNEQFF. The CDR3 DNA reads as TGTGCCTGGAGTGTCTTCCCGGGACTAGCGGTCGGGGGCAATGAGCAGTTCTTC.